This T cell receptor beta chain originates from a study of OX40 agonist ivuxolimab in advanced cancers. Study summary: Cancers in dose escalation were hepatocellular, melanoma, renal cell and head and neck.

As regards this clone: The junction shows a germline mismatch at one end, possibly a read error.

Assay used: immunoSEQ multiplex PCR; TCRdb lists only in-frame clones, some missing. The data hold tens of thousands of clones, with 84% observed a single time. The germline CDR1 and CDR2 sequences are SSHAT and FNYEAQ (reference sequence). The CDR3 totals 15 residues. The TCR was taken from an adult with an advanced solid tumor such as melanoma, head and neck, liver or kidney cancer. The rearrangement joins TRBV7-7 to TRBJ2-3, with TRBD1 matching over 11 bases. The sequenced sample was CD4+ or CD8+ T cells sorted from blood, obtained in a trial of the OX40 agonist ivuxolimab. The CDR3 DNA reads TGTGCTAGCAGCTCAGGACAGGGGGCTACAGATACGCAGTATTTT. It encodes CASSSGQGATDTQYF. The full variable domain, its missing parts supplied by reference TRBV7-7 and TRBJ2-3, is GAGVSQSPRYKVTKRGQDVTLRCDPISSHATLYWYQQALGQGPEFLTYFNYEAQPDKSGLPSDRFSAERPEGSISTLTIQRTEQRDSAMYRCASSSGQGATDTQYFGPGTRLTVL.